Below, 14 T cell receptor beta chains from the same sample are listed, as sequenced in a study of molecular identifiers for immune sequencing clone quantification. TCRdb analysed the PCR reads with MiXCR anew, one entry per CDR3 protein. The sample has approximately 100,000 distinct CDR3 sequences, roughly 34% seen once. The specimen was naive CD8+ T cells from blood, with Jurkat cell RNA spiked in. Subset here: FACS-sorted CD8+CD4-CCR7+CD45RA+ naive T cells. These receptors originate from a human donor in good health. Some libraries in this study had Jurkat cell RNA spiked in.

Turning to this clonotype: This likely comes from a read error, as the CDR3 has no conserved phenylalanine or tryptophan at its end. It is unclear where the CDR3 begins or ends on the DNA, so no DNA is shown, and the CDR3 is as TCRdb lists it. J is TRBJ1-2 and V is TRBV3-1; the D call of TRBD1 is as the table states it, not checked on the DNA. CDR1 is LGHDT, CDR2 YNNKEL, per germline (reference sequence). The CDR3 length is 15 residues, termini included. The CDR3 loop reads CASSQEGTAVYGYSI.

The V call is TRBV12-3 or TRBV12-4, the J call TRBJ2-7; D not resolved. The CDR3 extends over 15 amino acids. V lost 2 bases to trimming and J lost 2 bases, with 13 bases between them. The DNA of the CDR3 is TGTGCCAGCAGTTTAAGTGGTCTCTCCCCCTACGAGCAGTACTTC. Translation: CASSLSGLSPYEQYF.

The V gene is TRBV6-5, the J gene TRBJ2-1; TRBD2 matches at 12 bases. Germline trimming cut 8 bases from V and 0 bases from J; bases unmatched to any gene: 11. Germline V gene data show CDR1 as MNHEY and CDR2 as SVGAGI. This CDR3 has 18 amino acids. As DNA, the CDR3 is TGTGCCAGCCTGGGACTAGCGGGTGGGGGAAGCTCCTACAATGAGCAGTTCTTC. It translates to CASLGLAGGGSSYNEQFF.

This clonotype came up many times. This chain's CDR3 is CASSEVRENTYEQYF. In DNA, the CDR3 is TGTGCCAGCAGTGAAGTGCGGGAGAATACTTACGAGCAGTACTTC. The chain carries TRBV2 and TRBJ2-7, with TRBD2 matching 7 bases. Germline CDR1 SNHLY, CDR2 FYNNEI. With V trimmed by 1 base and J by 4 bases, 7 bases remained unmatched. The CDR3 spans 15 residues. The variable domain in full, completed from reference TRBV2 and TRBJ2-7, reads EPEVTQTPSHQVTQMGQEVILRCVPISNHLYFYWYRQILGQKVEFLVSFYNNEISEKSEIFDDQFSVERPDGSNFTLKIRSTKLEDSAMYFCASSEVRENTYEQYFGPGTRLTVT.

Of note for this clonotype: A much larger clone lies one base from this, so it may be a read error. V and J are TRBV7-9 and TRBJ2-7; D is possibly TRBD1 or TRBD2 (5 bases each). The CDR3 has 14 amino acids. Looked up from germline, CDR1 is SEHNR and CDR2 is FQNEAQ (reference sequence). CDR3 bases: TGTGCCAGCAGCTGGGACCTCGGCGCCTACGAGCTGTACTTC. It translates to CASSWDLGAYELYF.

The J gene is TRBJ2-7, the V gene TRBV16; 7 positions agree with TRBD1. J gave up 4 bases and V 7 bases, and 10 bases lay outside the gene matches. The CDR3 runs to 14 residues. Germline V lookup: CDR1 KGHSY, CDR2 FQNENV. The DNA for the CDR3 is TGTGCCAGCAACCCGACAGGGTTTCAGTACGAGCAGTACTTC. Translated, it gives CASNPTGFQYEQYF.

This clonotype was picked up many times. The chain employs TRBV28 and TRBJ2-7, with D perhaps assigned TRBD1 or TRBD2 (6 bases each). CDR1 and CDR2 (germline): MDHEN, SYDVKM. V was cut by 5 bases and J by 4 bases, with 15 bases left in between. CDR3 length: 14 residues. The CDR3 protein is CASSPGGSGYEQYF. The CDR3, as DNA: TGTGCCAGCAGTCCCGGGGGCTCAGGTTACGAGCAGTACTTC.

V and J are TRBV10-1 and TRBJ2-3; perhaps TRBD2 as D (5 bases). This CDR3 is 15 amino acids long. V lost 3 bases, J lost 8 bases, and 18 bases lay in between. Looked up from germline, CDR1 is WNHNN and CDR2 is SYGVQD (reference sequence). CDR3 nucleotides: TGCGCCAGCAGTGAAAGCGGCCCCGCGGTTGTTACGCAGTATTTT. Its protein product is CASSESGPAVVTQYF.

This rearrangement joins TRBV7-2 to TRBJ2-3; D gene ambiguous. The CDR3 totals 13 residues. Trimming shortened V by 1 base and J by 4 bases, and 6 bases separated the two germline ends. Germline CDR1 reads SGHTA; CDR2 reads FQGNSA. This chain's CDR3 is CASSLDMSDTQYF. The CDR3 bases are TGTGCCAGCAGCTTAGACATGTCAGATACGCAGTATTTT.

Worth noting for this clonotype: A much larger clone sits a single nucleotide away, making a read error possible. The chain employs TRBV4-2 and TRBJ2-1; 11 bases are a match to TRBD2. The CDR3 consists of 15 residues. CDR1 is LGHNA and CDR2 is YNFKEQ in the germline V gene. The CDR3 coding sequence is TGTGCCAGCAGCTTGCTAGCGGGAGGTGGCAATGAGCAGATCTTC. Its translation: CASSLLAGGGNEQIF.

CDR3: CASGSGRAKFF. The CDR3 DNA is TGTGCCAGCGGTAGCGGGAGGGCCAAGTTCTTC. The gene calls are TRBV14 and TRBJ2-1; 11 nucleotides agree with TRBD2. The germline CDR1 and CDR2 sequences are SGHDN and FVKESK. This CDR3 has 11 residues. With 8 bases clipped from V and 14 bases from J, the junction kept 5 bases outside the gene matches.

The rearrangement links TRBV28 to TRBJ2-7; maybe TRBD2 (5 bases). The germline V and J ends were trimmed by 3 bases and 4 bases, with 10 bases remaining between them. Germline CDR1 MDHEN, CDR2 SYDVKM. This CDR3 spans 13 amino acids. Here the CDR3 reads CASSFAPGYEQYF. The CDR3, as DNA: TGTGCCAGCAGTTTTGCGCCGGGGTACGAGCAGTACTTC.

Comments on this clonotype: At one boundary the junction diverges from the germline segment, which might be a read error. CDR3 region: CASSPPGLAYNVQFF. The DNA for the CDR3 is TGTGCCAGCAGCCCACCCGGACTAGCTTACAATGTGCAGTTCTTC. The chain is built from TRBV7-9 and TRBJ2-1; 8 nucleotides match TRBD2. Looked up from germline, CDR1 is SEHNR and CDR2 is FQNEAQ (reference sequence). CDR3 length equals 15 residues.

This clonotype has at least ten counts. The J gene is TRBJ2-1, the V gene TRBV6-5; D is perhaps TRBD2 (6 bases). In germline, CDR1 is MNHEY, CDR2 SVGAGI. Trimming shortened V by 2 bases and J by 5 bases, and 7 bases separated the two germline ends. The CDR3 has 13 residues. CDR3 sequence: CASSYREHNEQFF. The DNA of the CDR3 is TGTGCCAGCAGTTACCGGGAGCACAATGAGCAGTTCTTC.